This TCR beta chain was profiled in a study of cytomegalovirus exposure and HLA in healthy donors. Study-level background: From some 180 million T cells, an earlier analysis saw 120 million or so unique TCR beta sequences. Whole-study findings and limits: Researchers left out some V segments, among them TRBV6-2 and TRBV6-3, as indistinguishable.

Germline V gene lookup returns CDR1 SQVTM and CDR2 ANQGSEA. This CDR3 has 15 amino acids. The PCR made use of 60 Vbeta and 13 Jbeta primers. TCRdb's copy holds only in-frame clones and misses some; the assay was immunoSEQ multiplex PCR. The sample includes a few hundred thousand clones, around 80% of them seen just once. About this clone: Its specificity is unknown. A junction boundary mismatches the germline segment, possibly from a read error.

The sequence derives from a man aged 35 to 55 in good health and CMV-seronegative. The J gene is TRBJ2-3, the V gene TRBV29-1, with 14 bases fitting TRBD2. Sample: PBMCs. The CDR3 is CSVEGTSGGTDTQYF. The CDR3 DNA is TGCAGCGTGGAAGGGACTAGCGGGGGTACAGATACGCAGTATTTT.